This T cell receptor beta chain came from a study of beta chain features in type 1 diabetes. Expressed TCRB transcripts were sequenced because the isolated RNA had all been reverse transcribed beforehand. Measured with immunoSEQ multiplex PCR; TCRdb has only the in-frame clones, and not every one. In the table there are about 160,000 clones, approximately 7.8% of which are singletons. Study results and limitations: Sequencing of cDNA might inflate the share of cells that strongly express TCR. Patients with Type 1 diabetes showed moderately but significantly shorter TCRB CDR3s in all four CD4+ subsets.

The CDR3 has 13 amino acids. The germline V and J ends were trimmed by 0 bases and 8 bases, with 10 bases remaining between them. Germline V CDR1 and CDR2: MGHRA, YSYEKL. This clone was picked up a small number of times. The antigen is undetermined. The chain has TRBV4-1 and TRBJ1-2; D might be TRBD1 (6 bases). The TCR originated in a woman aged 40 to 49 with type 1 diabetes. Specimen: central memory CD4+ T cells from blood. The CDR3 reads CASSQEQGGGYTF. The CDR3 coding sequence is TGCGCCAGCAGCCAAGAACAGGGAGGGGGCTACACCTTC.